This entry describes one T cell receptor beta chain. The specificity of this receptor is unknown. Qualities for individual bases were not recorded, and no much larger clone is one base off. The CDR3, cysteine through phenylalanine, is 13 amino acids long. Only the CDR3 DNA is retained, 39 bases long and in frame from the first base. Taken from the germline V gene, the CDR1 and CDR2 loops are SGDLS and YYNGEE. Trimming takes 0 bases from V and 8 bases from J, and the germline ends sit 6 bases apart. Genomic DNA was isolated from the sorted cells so that the TCRbeta CDR3 region could be sequenced. The immunoSEQ Assay was used to sequence the TCRbeta CDR3 regions. TCRdb carries this immuneACCESS record with in-frame sequences only. Its versions omit some clonotypes, under half of them owing to an unresolved V gene in the studies checked, with the rest unexplained. For this sample the table gives about 110,000 clones, of which approximately 90% were detected only once. The top ten constitute about 0.28% of the sample.

The record originates from a study of OX40 agonist ivuxolimab in advanced cancers. For the study in its entirety: The costimulatory receptor OX40 (CD134) was targeted by ivuxolimab, a fully human IgG2 agonistic monoclonal antibody. In the dose-escalation cohort, 82.7% of patients were male, and the mean age was 60 years with a range of about 20 to 80. The purpose of peripheral TCRbeta sequencing was to test whether ivuxolimab changed TCR sequence diversity and led to clonal T-cell expansion. Prior anti-PD-1, anti-PD-L1 or anti-CTLA-4 therapy was permitted, and approximately 39% of dose-escalation patients had received checkpoint inhibitors. Intravenous ivuxolimab was administered to patients every 2 weeks at six dose levels: 0.01, 0.1, 0.3, 1.5, 3 and 10 mg/kg. Of the approximately 50 dose-escalation patients, hepatocellular carcinoma was present in roughly 19, melanoma in approximately 15, renal cell carcinoma in 9 and head and neck cancer in 9. Three dose-escalation patients achieved partial responses, one with hepatocellular carcinoma and two with cutaneous melanoma. The paper reports the monotherapy dose-escalation portion (N of about 56 patients) of the phase I ivuxolimab trial. On the study overall, not on this receptor specifically: Low levels of normalized T-cell clonal expansion were also seen in some nonresponding patients. In partial responders in the 0.1-3.0 mg/kg groups, normalized peripheral clonal expansion was found to be among the lowest, especially among CD8+ T cells. On average, CD8+ T cells showed more expanded clones than CD4+ T cells after ivuxolimab. At doses from 0.1 to 3.0 mg/kg, clonal expansion was seen in both CD4+ and CD8+ blood T cells between baseline and week 6. The antigen specificity of the clonally expanded peripheral T cells was not determined.

The trial excluded patients who had a history of autoimmune disease or who were on systemic immunosuppression. Peripheral blood for TCR sequencing was collected from all dose cohorts at baseline, on cycle 4 day 1, and on cycle 7 day 1. The samples were taken from a phase I, first-in-human, multicenter, open-label dose-escalation trial of ivuxolimab. The trial enrolled adults with locally advanced or metastatic head and neck squamous cell, hepatocellular, melanoma or renal cell carcinoma. Before TCR sequencing, CD4+ and CD8+ T cells were separately sorted from peripheral blood. This sequence uses TRBV9 and TRBJ1-6; the D gene is not confidently resolved. This sequence was found in an adult with an advanced solid tumor such as melanoma, head and neck, liver or kidney cancer. The material was CD4+ or CD8+ T cells sorted from blood, obtained in a trial of the OX40 agonist ivuxolimab. The nucleotides are TGTGCCAGCAGCGTAGGGCCCGATTCACCCCTCCACTTT. It encodes CASSVGPDSPLHF.